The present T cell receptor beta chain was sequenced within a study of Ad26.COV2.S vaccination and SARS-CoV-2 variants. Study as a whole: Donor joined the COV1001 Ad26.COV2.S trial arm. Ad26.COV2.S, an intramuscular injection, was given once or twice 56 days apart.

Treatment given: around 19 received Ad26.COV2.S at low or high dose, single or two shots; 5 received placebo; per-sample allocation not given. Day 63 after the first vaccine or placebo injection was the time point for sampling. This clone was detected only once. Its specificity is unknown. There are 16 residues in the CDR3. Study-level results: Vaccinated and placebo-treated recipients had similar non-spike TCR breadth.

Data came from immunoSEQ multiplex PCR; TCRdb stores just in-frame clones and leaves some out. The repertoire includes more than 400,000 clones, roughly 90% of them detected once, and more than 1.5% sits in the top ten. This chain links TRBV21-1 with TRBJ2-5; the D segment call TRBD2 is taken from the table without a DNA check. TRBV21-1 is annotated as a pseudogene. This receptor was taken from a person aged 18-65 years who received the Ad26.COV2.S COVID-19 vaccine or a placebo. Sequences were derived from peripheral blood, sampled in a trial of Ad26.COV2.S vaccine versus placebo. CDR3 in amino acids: CASSAPSSLPAETQYF. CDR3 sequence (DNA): TGTGCCAGCAGCGCTCCATCCTCACTTCCCGCGGAGACCCAGTACTTC.